Shown below are 22 T cell receptor beta chains from a single sample sequenced in a study of blood T cell repertoires in COVID-19. Assay used: immunoSEQ multiplex PCR; TCRdb lists only in-frame clones, some missing. The sample lists hundreds of thousands of clones, about nine tenths occurring once. Sequencing was carried out using PBMCs or T cells enriched from blood (not recorded which). These TCRs come from a woman in her forties or fifties who had been exposed to COVID-19.

This chain connects TRBV10-3 to TRBJ2-3, with 8 bases identical to TRBD2. The J segment lost 4 bases and the V segment lost 8 bases, leaving 5 bases of the junction unmatched. Germline CDR1 and CDR2: ENHRY and SYGVKD. The CDR3 runs 13 residues. CDR3 bases: TGTGCCATCGGGAGCGGGGGTCCAGATACGCAGTATTTT. This sequence encodes CAIGSGGPDTQYF.

The table lists this clone with a few counts. The chain couples TRBV5-1 to TRBJ1-2; TRBD1 matches at 10 bases. J was trimmed by 8 bases and V by 4 bases; bases with no gene match: 8. Germline CDR1 is SGHRS and CDR2 is YFSETQ. The CDR3 has 14 amino acids. CDR3 sequence reads: CASSPRQGAGGYTF. CDR3 coding DNA: TGCGCCAGCAGCCCCCGACAGGGGGCAGGAGGCTACACCTTC. Variable domain in full (rest from reference TRBV5-1 and TRBJ1-2): KAGVTQTPRYLIKTRGQQVTLSCSPISGHRSVSWYQQTPGQGLQFLFEYFSETQRNKGNFPGRFSGRQFSNSRSEMNVSTLELGDSALYLCASSPRQGAGGYTFGSGTRLTVV.

This clone occurred a few times. The J gene is TRBJ1-3, the V gene TRBV28, with a weak D call TRBD1 (5 bases). Germline CDR1 is MDHEN and CDR2 is SYDVKM. The CDR3 has 16 residues. Trimming shortened V by 6 bases and J by 3 bases, and 18 bases separated the two germline ends. The CDR3 here is CASRTMVQGGGNTIYF. The DNA of the CDR3 is TGTGCCAGCAGAACCATGGTGCAGGGTGGTGGAAACACCATATATTTT.

In this sample, this clone turned up a few times. The gene calls are TRBV5-5 and TRBJ1-2; D is possibly TRBD1 (5 bases). Germline V gives CDR1 SGHKS, CDR2 YYEKEE (reference sequence). There are 15 residues in the CDR3. V was pared by 0 bases and J by 5 bases, with 14 bases between. For the CDR3, the DNA is TGTGCCAGCAGCTTGGGGCAGGGTGGCCAGTATGGCTACACCTTC. This encodes CASSLGQGGQYGYTF.

The V and J genes are TRBV6-4 and TRBJ1-2; 7 nucleotides match TRBD1. V shed 2 bases and J 7 bases; nucleotides not matched to a gene: 10. The V gene's germline CDR1 is MRHNA and CDR2 SNTAGT. This CDR3 is built from 15 residues. CDR3 sequence reads: CASSDLNRGFGGYTF. The CDR3 DNA sequence: TGTGCCAGCAGTGACCTAAACAGGGGTTTCGGTGGCTACACCTTC.

The CDR3 bases are TGTGCCAGCACCCGCGGGACGGGTGGCAATGAGCAGTTCTTC. It codes for CASTRGTGGNEQFF. The V gene is TRBV7-2, the J gene TRBJ2-1; D is possibly TRBD2 (6 bases). Germline CDR1 reads SGHTA; CDR2 reads FQGNSA. Trimming shortened V by 7 bases and J by 6 bases, and 16 bases separated the two germline ends. The CDR3 is 14 residues long.

A few counts support this clone. The gene calls are TRBV11-2 and TRBJ1-6; D is undetermined. V dropped 0 bases and J dropped 9 bases, with 12 bases sitting between them. CDR1 is SGHAT and CDR2 is FQNNGV in the germline V gene. CDR3 length: 15 amino acids. The CDR3: CASSLDGGLGSPLHF. CDR3 coding DNA: TGTGCCAGCAGCTTAGACGGCGGGCTCGGTTCACCCCTCCACTTT.

The genes are TRBV6-2 or TRBV6-3 and TRBJ2-1, with D possibly TRBD1 on 5 matching bases. This CDR3 is 13 amino acids long. Between the trimmed V and J ends, which lost 4 bases and 4 bases, there was a span of 8 bases. Germline CDR1 MNHEY, CDR2 SVGEGT. CDR3 region: CASSFDSYNEQFF. Written as DNA, the CDR3 is TGTGCCAGCAGTTTCGACAGTTACAATGAGCAGTTCTTC.

The chain couples TRBV19 to TRBJ2-1; possible D gene TRBD1, 6 bases. This CDR3 is 16 amino acids long. V lost 3 bases to trimming and J lost 3 bases, with 15 bases between them. Germline CDR1 is LNHDA and CDR2 is SQIVND (reference sequence). The CDR3 region has the DNA TGTGCCAGTAGTATCCCCGACAGGCAAGTCTACAATGAGCAGTTCTTC. It codes for CASSIPDRQVYNEQFF.

This chain joins TRBV12-3 or TRBV12-4 and TRBJ1-1, with D possibly matching TRBD1 (5 bases). V dropped 1 base and J dropped 4 bases, with 7 bases sitting between them. CDR3 length: 13 residues. CDR3 region: CASSLGRVTEAFF. The DNA for the CDR3 is TGTGCCAGCAGTTTAGGCAGGGTCACTGAAGCTTTCTTT.

V usage is TRBV28 and J usage is TRBJ2-3, with 10 positions matching TRBD2. This CDR3 has 15 residues. Germline values: CDR1 MDHEN, CDR2 SYDVKM. V was pared by 10 bases and J by 3 bases, with 10 bases of the junction left unmatched. CDR3 sequence reads: CATTGASGGTDTQYF. The CDR3 DNA reads as TGTGCCACCACCGGCGCTAGCGGGGGAACAGATACGCAGTATTTT.

The chain couples TRBV15 to TRBJ1-2; D remains unclear. This CDR3 comprises 15 residues. Germline assignment: CDR1 LNHNV and CDR2 YYDKDF (reference sequence). V lost 1 base, J lost 0 bases, and 9 bases lay in between. In DNA form, the CDR3 reads TGTGCCACCAGCAGAGGAGGATTAGCTAACTATGGCTACACCTTC. Encoded protein: CATSRGGLANYGYTF.

J is TRBJ1-2 and V is TRBV3-1 (or the pseudogene TRBV3-2); D remains ambiguous. V was shortened by 1 base and J by 8 bases, with 11 bases between the two germline ends. Per the germline V gene, CDR1 is LGHDT and CDR2 is YNNKEL (reference sequence). There are 13 residues in the CDR3. CDR3 in amino acids: CASSQAGSHGYTF. CDR3 DNA: TGTGCCAGCAGCCAAGCCGGGTCGCACGGCTACACCTTC.

The V gene is TRBV18, the J gene TRBJ2-2; 10 nucleotides match TRBD1. CDR3 size: 18 residues. V was clipped by 4 bases and J by 4 bases; unmatched bases: 12. CDR1 is KGHSH and CDR2 is LQKENI in the germline V gene. The CDR3 protein is CASSQLLWTGGVTGELFF. Here the CDR3 DNA reads TGTGCCAGCTCACAACTACTCTGGACAGGGGGAGTCACCGGGGAGCTGTTTTTT.

This chain joins TRBV28 and TRBJ1-1; D call uncertain. Germline V CDR1 and CDR2: MDHEN, SYDVKM. The CDR3 covers 14 residues. V shed 1 base and J shed 1 base, with 7 bases lying between them. This CDR3 is CASSLSAGNTEAFF. CDR3 nucleotides: TGTGCCAGCAGTTTATCGGCGGGGAACACTGAAGCTTTCTTT.

J is TRBJ2-1 and V is TRBV29-1; 12 bases map to TRBD1. Germline trimming cut 6 bases from V and 6 bases from J; bases unmatched to any gene: 9. CDR3 length equals 15 residues. Germline assignment: CDR1 SQVTM and CDR2 ANQGSEA. CDR3 nucleotide sequence: TGCAGCGTAATACCGGGACAGGGGGCTATCAATGAGCAGTTCTTC. Its translation: CSVIPGQGAINEQFF.

In this sample, this clone turned up once. This rearrangement joins TRBV5-1 to TRBJ1-1, with D possibly TRBD1 on 6 matching bases. V was cut by 1 base and J by 1 base, with 11 bases left in between. In germline, CDR1 is SGHRS, CDR2 YFSETQ. This CDR3 contains 15 residues. The CDR3 loop reads CASSLRPTGNTEAFF. DNA for the CDR3: TGCGCCAGCAGCTTGCGGCCGACAGGGAACACTGAAGCTTTCTTT.

This clone has a handful of counts. At one end the junction does not follow the germline gene, possibly because of a read error. The chain carries TRBV5-4 and TRBJ1-3, with D maybe TRBD1 (6 bases). Germline-derived CDR1 and CDR2 are SGHNT and YYREEE (reference sequence). The CDR3 has 14 residues. The CDR3 region is CASSTRGSGNTIYF. CDR3 nucleotide sequence: TGTGCCAGCAGCACGAGGGGGTCTGGGAACACCATATATTTT.

V and J are TRBV2 and TRBJ2-5, with 11 bases lining up with TRBD1. The CDR3 is made up of 14 amino acids. V shed 5 bases and J 5 bases; nucleotides not matched to a gene: 4. In germline, CDR1 is SNHLY, CDR2 FYNNEI. The CDR3 DNA reads as TGTGCCAGCAGTTGGGACAGGGGGAAGGAGACCCAGTACTTC. Its translation: CASSWDRGKETQYF.

The CDR3 sequence is CASSQTEGYTF. The CDR3 DNA is TGTGCCAGCAGCCAAACAGAAGGCTACACCTTC. The chain is built from TRBV3-1 (or the pseudogene TRBV3-2) and TRBJ1-2; D gene uncertain. The CDR3 spans 11 residues. Trimming removed 2 bases at V and 8 bases at J, with 6 bases between. Germline-derived CDR1 and CDR2 are LGHDT and YNNKEL (reference sequence).

A single count supports this clone. V gene TRBV5-5 combines with J gene TRBJ2-7, with 9 bases aligning to TRBD1. Germline V gene lookup returns CDR1 SGHKS and CDR2 YYEKEE (reference sequence). This CDR3 is built from 14 residues. V lost 3 bases and J lost 3; bases outside the gene matches: 4. Here the CDR3 reads CASSWEGQGYEQYF. The CDR3 DNA reads as TGTGCCAGCAGCTGGGAGGGACAGGGCTACGAGCAGTACTTC.

The chain is built from TRBV5-1 and TRBJ2-7; 7 bases map to TRBD1. V was clipped by 4 bases and J by 0 bases; unmatched bases: 13. Germline V gives CDR1 SGHRS, CDR2 YFSETQ. CDR3 length equals 17 residues. Here the CDR3 reads CASSPPEGTAISYEQYF. DNA of the CDR3: TGCGCCAGCAGCCCTCCGGAAGGGACAGCAATCTCCTACGAGCAGTACTTC.